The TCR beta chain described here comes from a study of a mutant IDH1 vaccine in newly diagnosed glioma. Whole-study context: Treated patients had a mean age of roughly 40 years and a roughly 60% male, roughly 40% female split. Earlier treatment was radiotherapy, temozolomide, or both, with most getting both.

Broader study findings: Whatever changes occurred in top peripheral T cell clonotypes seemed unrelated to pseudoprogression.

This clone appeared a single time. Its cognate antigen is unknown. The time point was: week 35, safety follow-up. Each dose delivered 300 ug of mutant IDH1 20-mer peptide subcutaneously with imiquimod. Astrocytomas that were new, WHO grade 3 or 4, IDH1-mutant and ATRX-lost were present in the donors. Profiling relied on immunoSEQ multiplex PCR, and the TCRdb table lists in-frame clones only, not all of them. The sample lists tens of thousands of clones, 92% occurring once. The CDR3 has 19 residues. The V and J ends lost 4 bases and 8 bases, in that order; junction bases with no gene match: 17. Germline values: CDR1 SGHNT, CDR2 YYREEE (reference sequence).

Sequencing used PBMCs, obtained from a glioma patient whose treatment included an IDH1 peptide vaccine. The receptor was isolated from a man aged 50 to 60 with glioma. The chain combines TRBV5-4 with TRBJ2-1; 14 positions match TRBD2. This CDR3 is CASSPGTSGRVKGSYEQFF. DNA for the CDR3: TGTGCCAGCAGCCCGGGGACTAGCGGGAGAGTTAAGGGCTCATATGAGCAGTTCTTC. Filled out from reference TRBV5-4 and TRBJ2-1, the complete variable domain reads ETGVTQSPTHLIKTRGQQVTLRCSSQSGHNTVSWYQQALGQGPQFIFQYYREEENGRGNFPPRFSGLQFPNYSSELNVNALELDDSALYLCASSPGTSGRVKGSYEQFFGPGTRLTVL.